This T cell receptor (beta chain) appears in the sequencing data of a study of T cell responses to AZD1222 COVID-19 vaccine (dated by TCRdb to about 2021). Background for the entire study: AZD1222 recipients with second doses at about 4 weeks or about 12 weeks were pooled, because spike-specific TCR depth and breadth did not differ between schedules. A total of about 230 trial participants underwent TCR sequencing, of whom 207 received two doses of AZD1222 and about 25 received two doses of the MenACWY control vaccine. Trial participants were enrolled into age subgroups of 18-55, 56-69 and 70-plus years, which contained about 150, 28 and 57 TCR-sequenced participants, respectively.

A note on this clone: The clone's antigen remains unknown. The record has no base qualities; no much larger clone is one base away.

Interpreted using the paper, the time point label stands for: baseline before first vaccination. Vaccinee samples came from UK trials COV001 and COV002, including a single-blind randomized controlled phase 2/3 trial of AZD1222 (ChAdOx1 nCoV-19) in healthy adults. Trial participant PBMC samples were collected at day 0 and day 28 after the second dose for TCRbeta chain sequencing. The CDR3 regions of human TCRbeta chains were analyzed by immunosequencing. In the authors' own workflow: TCRs in the repertoires were compared against a reference library of SARS-CoV-2-specific TCRs that had been generated with the MIRA antigen-specificity platform. Breadth was defined as the fraction of unique TCRs that were SARS-CoV-2-associated, and depth was defined as the fraction of total T cells that were SARS-CoV-2-associated. Using the MIRA data, every spike-specific TCR was mapped to the spike region that the TCR reacted to and assigned to either a CD4 or a CD8 class. Log10-transformed breadth and depth values were compared by one-way ANOVA with Sidak's multiple comparisons tests. In its TCRdb copy, this immuneACCESS table keeps in-frame sequences only and misses some clones. Where compared with another copy, unresolved V genes explain less than half of these, and the others have no known cause. Clonal size and the V and J genes are those of that table, whereas D and trimming came from the DNA. For this sample the table gives around 120,000 clones, of which about 85% were detected only once. 5% to 7% of the sample is in the top ten clones.

The V and J ends are trimmed by 6 bases and 4 bases, leaving 9 bases between them. The CDR3, cysteine through phenylalanine, is 12 amino acids long. Only the CDR3 DNA is retained, 36 bases long and in frame from the first base. The germline V gene specifies MDHEN as CDR1 and SYDVKM as CDR2. Overall study outcomes, separate from this receptor: A significant rise in spike-specific TCR breadth and depth was observed after two AZD1222 doses relative to day 0 and relative to MenACWY recipients. In the small 56-69-year group, the increase in depth fell short of significance, most likely because of low power. Conclusions about previously exposed vaccinees were limited because only six AZD1222 recipients were SARS-CoV-2 seropositive at baseline. Participants were mostly white British, with more females than males. The authors suggested clonal diversity may have been underestimated. The whole spike protein was spanned by vaccine-associated CD4 TCRs, and dominant responses were seen in regions 160-218 and 743-854. Because no day 14 peak-response samples were available, repertoires were characterized only after the peak T cell response. Epitopes outside the regions mutated in the B.1.351 and B.1.1.7 variants were reportedly recognized by nearly half of the unique spike-specific TCRs.

The sample was peripheral blood, taken on day 0 of AZD1222 vaccination. This clonotype was obtained from an adult in good health. The chain couples TRBV28 to TRBJ1-2; there is no confident call for the D gene. The CDR3 protein is CASSSGVYGYTF. At the DNA level, the sequence is TGTGCCAGCAGCTCTGGGGTCTATGGCTACACCTTC.